The T cell receptor (beta chain) under discussion was sequenced for a study of T cells in Graves' hyperthyroidism and ophthalmopathy. This clonotype was seen at least ten times. Its antigen is as yet unknown. Points from the study as a whole: Separating ophthalmopathy from stable hyperthyroidism was achieved by a 13 V-J model.

The CDR3 regions of TCR beta were amplified from RNA transcripts. First-round RT-PCR targeting the TCR CDR3 was performed with the HTBI primer set. One entry per CDR3 protein results from TCRdb running MiXCR on the multiplex PCR reads. The sample lists roughly 420,000 distinct CDR3 sequences, approximately 14% occurring once. Aged 18 to 65, the patients had hyperthyroidism that was newly diagnosed and had lasted under 2 months. The PBMCs had their origin in 10 ml of fresh peripheral blood. Trimming removed 7 bases at V and 1 base at J, with 21 bases between. This CDR3 comprises 17 residues. CDR1 SGHTA and CDR2 FQGNSA come from the germline V gene.

The clonotype was recovered from a woman aged 18-29 years with Graves' hyperthyroidism. Sample: blood. This sequence joins TRBV7-2 and TRBJ2-3; possibly TRBD1 or TRBD2 for D (5 bases each). The CDR3 region is CASNKGRGHWGTDTQYF. In nucleotides, the CDR3 is TGTGCCAGCAACAAGGGTCGGGGCCACTGGGGCACAGATACGCAGTATTTT.